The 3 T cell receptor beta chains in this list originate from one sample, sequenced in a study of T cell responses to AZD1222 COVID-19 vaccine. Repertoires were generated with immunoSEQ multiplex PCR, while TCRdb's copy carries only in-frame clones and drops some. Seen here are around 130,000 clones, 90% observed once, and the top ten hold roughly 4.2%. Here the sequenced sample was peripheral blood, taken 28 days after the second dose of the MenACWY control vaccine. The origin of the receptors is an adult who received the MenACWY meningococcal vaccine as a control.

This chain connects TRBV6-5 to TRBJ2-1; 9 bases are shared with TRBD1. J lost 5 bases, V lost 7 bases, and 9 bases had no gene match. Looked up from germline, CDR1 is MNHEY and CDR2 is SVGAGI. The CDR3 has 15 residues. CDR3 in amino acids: CASNPGTGNNNEQFF. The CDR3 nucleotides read TGTGCCAGCAACCCCGGGACAGGGAATAACAATGAGCAGTTCTTC.

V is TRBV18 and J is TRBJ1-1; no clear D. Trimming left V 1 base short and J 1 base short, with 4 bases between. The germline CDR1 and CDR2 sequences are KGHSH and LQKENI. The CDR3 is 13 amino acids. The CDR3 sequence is CASSPQENTEAFF. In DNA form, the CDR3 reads TGTGCCAGCTCACCACAGGAGAACACTGAAGCTTTCTTT.

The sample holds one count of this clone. The CDR3 bases are TGTGCCAGCAGCGTGATTGCGGGAGGGCCCGGGGAGCTGTTTTTT. Translated, it gives CASSVIAGGPGELFF. The V call is TRBV9, the J call TRBJ2-2, with 9 bases fitting TRBD2. The germline gives CDR1 SGDLS, CDR2 YYNGEE. CDR3 size: 15 residues. Trimming removed 2 bases from V and 6 bases from J; junction bases left unmatched: 5.